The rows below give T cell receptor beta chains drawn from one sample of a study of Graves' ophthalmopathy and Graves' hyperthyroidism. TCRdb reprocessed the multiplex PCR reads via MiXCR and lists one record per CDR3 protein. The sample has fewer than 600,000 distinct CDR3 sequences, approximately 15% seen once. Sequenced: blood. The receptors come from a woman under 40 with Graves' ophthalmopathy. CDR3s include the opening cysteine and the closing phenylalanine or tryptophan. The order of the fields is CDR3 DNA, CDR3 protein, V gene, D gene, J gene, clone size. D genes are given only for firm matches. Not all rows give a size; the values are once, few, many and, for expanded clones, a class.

TGTGCCAGCACAAACAGGGTCGACGGCTACACCTTC,CASTNRVDGYTF,TRBV6-1,.,TRBJ1-2,many
TGTGCCAGCAGTGAACGTAGACCGCAAGAGACCCAGTACTTC,CASSERRPQETQYF,TRBV6-1,.,TRBJ2-5,many
TGTGCCAGCAGTAAAGTCGAAAGGGAGACCCAGTACTTC,CASSKVERETQYF,TRBV7-6,.,TRBJ2-5,many
TGTGCCAGCAGTTTATCGACGGGGGATGGCTACACCTTC,CASSLSTGDGYTF,TRBV27,.,TRBJ1-2,many
TGTGCCAGCAGTTTAACCGGGTCGATGACACCCGAACAAGAGACCCAGTACTTC,CASSLTGSMTPEQETQYF,TRBV27,.,TRBJ2-5,many
TGTGCCAGCAGTTACTCGGCAGGGGGCGCGTATGGCTACACCTTC,CASSYSAGGAYGYTF,TRBV6-2/TRBV6-3,TRBD1,TRBJ1-2,.
TGTGCCAGCAGAGACCAGGGTTACGAGCAGTACTTC,CASRDQGYEQYF,TRBV6-4,.,TRBJ2-7,many
TGTGCCAGCAGCGTAAGATCGGAGGTTGGCCGGGAGCTGTTTTTT,CASSVRSEVGRELFF,TRBV6-1,.,TRBJ2-2,.
TGTGCCAGCAGCGCCAAGAATTCACCCCTCCACTTT,CASSAKNSPLHF,TRBV6-1,.,TRBJ1-6,many
TGTGCCAGCAGTTCAACTAGCGGGGTGGGGCCCGGGGAGCTGTTTTTT,CASSSTSGVGPGELFF,TRBV12-3/TRBV12-4,TRBD2,TRBJ2-2,many
TGTGCCAGCAGTCTCCGACAGGGAGAGACCCAGTACTTC,CASSLRQGETQYF,TRBV12-3/TRBV12-4,TRBD1,TRBJ2-5,many
TGTGCCAGCAGTTCAGGGGCGGGATACGAGCAGTACTTC,CASSSGAGYEQYF,TRBV28,.,TRBJ2-7,many
TGTGCCAGCAGCCAAGACAGGGGGGGATTGAACACTGAAGCTTTCTTT,CASSQDRGGLNTEAFF,TRBV4-2,TRBD1,TRBJ1-1,few
TGTGCCAGCAGTGACCCCGGGACAGGGCTAAACACTGAAGCTTTCTTT,CASSDPGTGLNTEAFF,TRBV6-4,TRBD1,TRBJ1-1,many
TGTGCCAGCAGCCGGGACTTAACCTACGAGCAGTACTTC,CASSRDLTYEQYF,TRBV11-2,.,TRBJ2-7,.
TGTGCCATCATGGGACAGGGAGGGTATGGCTACACCTTC,CAIMGQGGYGYTF,TRBV10-3,TRBD1,TRBJ1-2,many
TGTGCCAGCAGTTTTTCAGGGAATCTTGGAAACACCATATATTTT,CASSFSGNLGNTIYF,TRBV27,.,TRBJ1-3,many
TGTGCCAGCAGCCAAGGGCAGGTTAGCAATCAGCCCCAGCATTTT,CASSQGQVSNQPQHF,TRBV3-1,.,TRBJ1-5,few
TGTGCCAGCAGACGACAGGGGGCGAGGACTGAAGCTTTCTTT,CASRRQGARTEAFF,TRBV6-1,TRBD1,TRBJ1-1,many
TGTGCCAGCAGTTTAGGCAGGGACGAGCAGTACTTC,CASSLGRDEQYF,TRBV28,.,TRBJ2-7,many
TGTGCCAGTAGTATCCCCCTTTCTCAGCCCCAGCATTTT,CASSIPLSQPQHF,TRBV19,.,TRBJ1-5,few
TGTGCCAGCAATAAGCGGGGAGATACGCAGTATTTT,CASNKRGDTQYF,TRBV2,TRBD2,TRBJ2-3,many
TGTGCCACCAGTGATACCCGGGAGGGCTACGAGCAGTACTTC,CATSDTREGYEQYF,TRBV24-1,TRBD2,TRBJ2-7,many
TGTGCCAGCAGCCCACCCAAAGCGGGAGGGGGGGAGCAGTACTTC,CASSPPKAGGGEQYF,TRBV4-2,TRBD2,TRBJ2-7,many
TGTGCCACCAGTGATGAACAGGGAGTGCAGTACTTC,CATSDEQGVQYF,TRBV24-1,.,TRBJ2-7,many
TGCGCCAGCAGCTTGGCCGAGGGTGCTGCTGAAGCTTTCTTT,CASSLAEGAAEAFF,TRBV5-1,.,TRBJ1-1,many
TGTGCCGCCACTTCAGCCCTATCCACCTACGAGCAGTACTTC,CAATSALSTYEQYF,TRBV28,.,TRBJ2-7,.
TGTGCCAGCAGCTTGTGGACGGTGAACACTGAAGCTTTCTTT,CASSLWTVNTEAFF,TRBV7-8,.,TRBJ1-1,many